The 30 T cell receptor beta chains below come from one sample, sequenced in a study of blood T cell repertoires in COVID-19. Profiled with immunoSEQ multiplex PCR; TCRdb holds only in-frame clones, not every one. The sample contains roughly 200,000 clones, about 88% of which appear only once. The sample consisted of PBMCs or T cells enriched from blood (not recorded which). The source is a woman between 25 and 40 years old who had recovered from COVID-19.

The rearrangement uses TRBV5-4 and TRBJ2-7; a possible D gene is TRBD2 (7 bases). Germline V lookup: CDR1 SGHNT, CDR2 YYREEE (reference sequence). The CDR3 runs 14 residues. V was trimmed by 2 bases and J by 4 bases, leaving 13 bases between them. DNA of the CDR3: TGTGCCAGCAGCTTCGGCGGGGGCCCATACGAGCAGTACTTC. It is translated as CASSFGGGPYEQYF.

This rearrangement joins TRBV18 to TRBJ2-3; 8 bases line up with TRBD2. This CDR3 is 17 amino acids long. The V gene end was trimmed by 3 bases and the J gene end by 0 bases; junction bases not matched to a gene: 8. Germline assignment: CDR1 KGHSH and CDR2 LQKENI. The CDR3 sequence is CASSPVFSGGSTDTQYF. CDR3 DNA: TGTGCCAGCTCACCGGTCTTCAGCGGGGGAAGCACAGATACGCAGTATTTT.

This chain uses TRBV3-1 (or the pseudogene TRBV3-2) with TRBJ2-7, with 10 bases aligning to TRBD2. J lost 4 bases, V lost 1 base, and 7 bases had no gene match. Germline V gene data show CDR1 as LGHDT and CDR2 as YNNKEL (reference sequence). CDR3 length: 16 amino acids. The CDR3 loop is CASSQGSSGGAYEQYF. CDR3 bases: TGTGCCAGCAGCCAAGGTTCTAGCGGGGGAGCTTACGAGCAGTACTTC.

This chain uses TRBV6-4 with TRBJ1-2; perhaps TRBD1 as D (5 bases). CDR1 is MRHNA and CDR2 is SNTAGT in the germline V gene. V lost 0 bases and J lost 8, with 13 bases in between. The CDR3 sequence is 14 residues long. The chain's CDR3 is CASSDSGALGGYTF. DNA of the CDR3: TGTGCCAGCAGTGACTCTGGGGCCCTGGGAGGCTACACCTTC.

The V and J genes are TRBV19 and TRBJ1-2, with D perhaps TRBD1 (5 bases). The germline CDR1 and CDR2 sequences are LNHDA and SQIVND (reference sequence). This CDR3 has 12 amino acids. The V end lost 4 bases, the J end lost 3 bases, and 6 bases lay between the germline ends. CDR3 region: CASSKGYYGYTF. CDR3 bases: TGTGCCAGTAGTAAGGGGTACTATGGCTACACCTTC.

As DNA, the CDR3 is TGTGCCAGCAGTGATTTAGCCGGGGAGACCCAGTACTTC. Its translation: CASSDLAGETQYF. The chain joins TRBV6-1 to TRBJ2-5; no clear D. The CDR3 has 13 amino acids. Germline CDR1 and CDR2: MNHNS and SASEGT. The germline V and J ends were trimmed by 3 bases and 5 bases, with 10 bases remaining between them.

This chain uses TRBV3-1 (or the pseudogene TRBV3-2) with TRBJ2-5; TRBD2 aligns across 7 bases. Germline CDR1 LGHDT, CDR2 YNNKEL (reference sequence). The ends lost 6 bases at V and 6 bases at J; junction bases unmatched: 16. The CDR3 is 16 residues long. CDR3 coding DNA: TGTGCCAGCAGTGTCGGAGATGGGAGGGCCGGAAAGACCCAGTACTTC. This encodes CASSVGDGRAGKTQYF.

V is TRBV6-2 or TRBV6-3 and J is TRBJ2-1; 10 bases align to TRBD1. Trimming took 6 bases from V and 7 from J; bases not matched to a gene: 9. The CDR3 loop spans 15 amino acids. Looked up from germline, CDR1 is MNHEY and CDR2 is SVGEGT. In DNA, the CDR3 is TGTGCCAGCAGCCAGGGACAGGGGATCCCTAATGAGCAGTTCTTC. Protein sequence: CASSQGQGIPNEQFF.

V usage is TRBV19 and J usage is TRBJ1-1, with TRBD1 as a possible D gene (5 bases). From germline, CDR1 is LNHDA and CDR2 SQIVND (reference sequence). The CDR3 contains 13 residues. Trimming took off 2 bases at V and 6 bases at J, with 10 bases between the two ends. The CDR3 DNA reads TGTGCCAGTAGTATACCCCTGACAGCTGAAGCTTTCTTT. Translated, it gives CASSIPLTAEAFF. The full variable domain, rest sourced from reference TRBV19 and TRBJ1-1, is DGGITQSPKYLFRKEGQNVTLSCEQNLNHDAMYWYRQDPGQGLRLIYYSQIVNDFQKGDIAEGYSVSREKKESFPLTVTSAQKNPTAFYLCASSIPLTAEAFFGQGTRLTVV.

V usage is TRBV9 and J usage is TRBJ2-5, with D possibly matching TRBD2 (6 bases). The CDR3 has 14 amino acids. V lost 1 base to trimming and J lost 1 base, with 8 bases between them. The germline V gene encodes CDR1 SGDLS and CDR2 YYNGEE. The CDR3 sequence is CASSVYSGQETQYF. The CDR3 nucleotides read TGTGCCAGCAGCGTATATAGCGGCCAAGAGACCCAGTACTTC. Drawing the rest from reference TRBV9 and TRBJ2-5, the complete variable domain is DSGVTQTPKHLITATGQRVTLRCSPRSGDLSVYWYQQSLDQGLQFLIQYYNGEERAKGNILERFSAQQFPDLHSELNLSSLELGDSALYFCASSVYSGQETQYFGPGTRLLVL.

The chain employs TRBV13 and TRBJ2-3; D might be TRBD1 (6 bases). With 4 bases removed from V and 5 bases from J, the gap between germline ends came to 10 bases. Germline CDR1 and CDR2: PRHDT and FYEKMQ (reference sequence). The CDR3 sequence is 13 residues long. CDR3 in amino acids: CASSSTGKDTQYF. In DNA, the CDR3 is TGTGCCAGCAGCTCTACAGGGAAAGATACGCAGTATTTT. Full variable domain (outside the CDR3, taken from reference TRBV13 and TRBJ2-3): AAGVIQSPRHLIKEKRETATLKCYPIPRHDTVYWYQQGPGQDPQFLISFYEKMQSDKGSIPDRFSAQQFSDYHSELNMSSLELGDSALYFCASSSTGKDTQYFGPGTRLTVL.

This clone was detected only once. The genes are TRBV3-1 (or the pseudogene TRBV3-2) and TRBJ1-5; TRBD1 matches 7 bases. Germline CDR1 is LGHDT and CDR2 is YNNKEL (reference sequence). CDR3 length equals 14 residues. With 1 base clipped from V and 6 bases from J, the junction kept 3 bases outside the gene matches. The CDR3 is CASSQASGGQPQHF. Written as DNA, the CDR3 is TGTGCCAGCAGCCAAGCTTCAGGGGGTCAGCCCCAGCATTTT.

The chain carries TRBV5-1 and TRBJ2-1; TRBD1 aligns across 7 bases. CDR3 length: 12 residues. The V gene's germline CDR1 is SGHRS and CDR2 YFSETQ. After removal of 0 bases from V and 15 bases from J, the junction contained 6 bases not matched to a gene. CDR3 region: CASSLGQGNPFF. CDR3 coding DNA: TGCGCCAGCAGCTTGGGACAGGGTAATCCGTTCTTC.

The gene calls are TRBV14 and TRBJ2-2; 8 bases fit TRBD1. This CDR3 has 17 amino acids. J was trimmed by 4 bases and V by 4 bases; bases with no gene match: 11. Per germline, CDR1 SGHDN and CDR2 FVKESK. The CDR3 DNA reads TGTGCCAGCAGCCGAAGGAGGACAGGGTTGTTCACCGGGGAGCTGTTTTTT. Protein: CASSRRRTGLFTGELFF.

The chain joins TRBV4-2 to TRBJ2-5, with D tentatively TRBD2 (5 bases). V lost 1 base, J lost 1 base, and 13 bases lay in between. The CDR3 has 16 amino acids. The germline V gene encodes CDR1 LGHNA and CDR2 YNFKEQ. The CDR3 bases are TGTGCCAGCAGCCAAGGCGCGACACGGGGCCAAGAGACCCAGTACTTC. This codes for CASSQGATRGQETQYF.

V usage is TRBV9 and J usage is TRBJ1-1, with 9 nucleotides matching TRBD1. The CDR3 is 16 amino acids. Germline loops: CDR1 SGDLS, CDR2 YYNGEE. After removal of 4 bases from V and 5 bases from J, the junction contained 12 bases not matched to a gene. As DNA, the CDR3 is TGTGCCAGCAGCCCGGGGGGACAGGGTCTAAGTACTGAAGCTTTCTTT. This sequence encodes CASSPGGQGLSTEAFF.

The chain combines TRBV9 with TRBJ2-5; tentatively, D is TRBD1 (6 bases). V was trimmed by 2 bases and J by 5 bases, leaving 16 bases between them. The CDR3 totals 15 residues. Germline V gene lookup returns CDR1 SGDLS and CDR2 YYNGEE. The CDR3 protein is CASSVVGALQETQYF. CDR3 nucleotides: TGTGCCAGCAGCGTTGTGGGGGCCCTTCAGGAGACCCAGTACTTC.

The CDR3 is CATSRDRSRSYGYTF. CDR3 bases: TGTGCCACCAGCAGAGATCGATCCAGGTCCTATGGCTACACCTTC. J is TRBJ1-2 and V is TRBV15; D is uncertain. CDR3 length equals 15 residues. Germline V gene data show CDR1 as LNHNV and CDR2 as YYDKDF (reference sequence). Trimming stripped 0 bases from V and 4 bases from J, with 12 bases between. Full variable domain (remainder filled in from reference TRBV15 and TRBJ1-2): DAMVIQNPRYQVTQFGKPVTLSCSQTLNHNVMYWYQQKSSQAPKLLFHYYDKDFNNEADTPDNFQSRRPNTSFCFLDIRSPGLGDTAMYLCATSRDRSRSYGYTFGSGTRLTVV.

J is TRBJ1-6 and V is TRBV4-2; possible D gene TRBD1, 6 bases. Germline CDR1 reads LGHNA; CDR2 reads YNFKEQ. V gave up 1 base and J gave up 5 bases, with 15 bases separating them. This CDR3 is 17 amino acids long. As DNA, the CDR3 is TGTGCCAGCAGCCAAGTCTTACCGGGACACAATAATTCACCCCTCCACTTT. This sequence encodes CASSQVLPGHNNSPLHF.

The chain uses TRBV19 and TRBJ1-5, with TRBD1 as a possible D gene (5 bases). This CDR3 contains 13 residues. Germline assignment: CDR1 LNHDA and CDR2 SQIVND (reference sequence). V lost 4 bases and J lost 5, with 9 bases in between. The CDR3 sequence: CASSTSGDQPQHF. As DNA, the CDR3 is TGTGCCAGTAGTACTTCGGGGGATCAGCCCCAGCATTTT.

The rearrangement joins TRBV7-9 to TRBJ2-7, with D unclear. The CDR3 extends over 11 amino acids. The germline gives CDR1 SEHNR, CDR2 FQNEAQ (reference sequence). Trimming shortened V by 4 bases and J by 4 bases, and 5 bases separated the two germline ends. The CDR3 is CASSSTYEQYF. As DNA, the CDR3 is TGTGCCAGCAGCTCTACGTACGAGCAGTACTTC.

The CDR3, as DNA: TGCAGCGTGGGGACTAGCGGGTTGAGCACAGATACGCAGTATTTT. It encodes CSVGTSGLSTDTQYF. The chain joins TRBV29-1 to TRBJ2-3, with 12 nucleotides matching TRBD2. The V gene's germline CDR1 is SQVTM and CDR2 ANQGSEA. J lost 0 bases, V lost 6 bases, and 4 bases had no gene match. CDR3 length equals 15 residues.

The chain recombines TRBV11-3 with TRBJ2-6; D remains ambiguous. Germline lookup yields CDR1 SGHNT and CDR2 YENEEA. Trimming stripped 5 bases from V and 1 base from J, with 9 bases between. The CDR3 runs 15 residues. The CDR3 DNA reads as TGTGCCAGCAGCCGAGGTGATTCTGGGGCCAACGTCCTGACTTTC. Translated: CASSRGDSGANVLTF.

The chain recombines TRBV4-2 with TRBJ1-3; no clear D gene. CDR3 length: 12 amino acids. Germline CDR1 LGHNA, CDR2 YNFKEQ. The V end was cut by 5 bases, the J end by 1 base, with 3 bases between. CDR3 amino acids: CASSESGNTIYF. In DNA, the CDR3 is TGTGCCAGCAGCGAGTCTGGAAACACCATATATTTT.

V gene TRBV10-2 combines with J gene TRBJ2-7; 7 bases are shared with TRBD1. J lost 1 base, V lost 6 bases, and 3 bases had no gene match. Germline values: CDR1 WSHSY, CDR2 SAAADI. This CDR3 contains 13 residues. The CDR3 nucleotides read TGCGCCAGCAGCGGGACAGAATCCTACGAGCAGTACTTC. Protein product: CASSGTESYEQYF.

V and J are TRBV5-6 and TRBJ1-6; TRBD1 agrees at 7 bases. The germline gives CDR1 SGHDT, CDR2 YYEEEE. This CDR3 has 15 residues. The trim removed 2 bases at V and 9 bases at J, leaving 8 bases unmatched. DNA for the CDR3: TGTGCCAGCAGCTTTTGGACAGGTGGTTTTTCACCCCTCCACTTT. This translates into CASSFWTGGFSPLHF.

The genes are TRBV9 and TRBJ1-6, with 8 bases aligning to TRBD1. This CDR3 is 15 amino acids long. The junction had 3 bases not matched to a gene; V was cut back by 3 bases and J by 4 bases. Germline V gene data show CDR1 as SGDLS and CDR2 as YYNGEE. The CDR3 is CASSAQGAYNSPLHF. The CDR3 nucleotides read TGTGCCAGCAGCGCTCAGGGGGCGTATAATTCACCCCTCCACTTT. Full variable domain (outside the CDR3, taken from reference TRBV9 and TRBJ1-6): DSGVTQTPKHLITATGQRVTLRCSPRSGDLSVYWYQQSLDQGLQFLIQYYNGEERAKGNILERFSAQQFPDLHSELNLSSLELGDSALYFCASSAQGAYNSPLHFGNGTRLTVT.

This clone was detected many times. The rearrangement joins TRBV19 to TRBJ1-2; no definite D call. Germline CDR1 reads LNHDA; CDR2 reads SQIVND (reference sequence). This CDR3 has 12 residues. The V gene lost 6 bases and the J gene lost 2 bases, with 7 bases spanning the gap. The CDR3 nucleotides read TGTGCCAGTAGGTACTCAAACTATGGCTACACCTTC. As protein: CASRYSNYGYTF.

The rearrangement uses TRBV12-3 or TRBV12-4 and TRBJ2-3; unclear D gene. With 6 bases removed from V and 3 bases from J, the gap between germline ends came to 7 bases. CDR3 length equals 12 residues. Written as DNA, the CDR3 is TGTGCCAGCAGCTTGTTGACAGATACGCAGTATTTT. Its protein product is CASSLLTDTQYF.

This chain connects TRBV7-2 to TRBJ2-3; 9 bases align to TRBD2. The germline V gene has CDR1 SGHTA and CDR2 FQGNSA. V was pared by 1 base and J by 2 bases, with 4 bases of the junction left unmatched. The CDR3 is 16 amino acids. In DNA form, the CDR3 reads TGTGCCAGCAGCTTAGGGCTAGCGGGGAACACAGATACGCAGTATTTT. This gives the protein CASSLGLAGNTDTQYF.